This T cell receptor (beta chain) was captured in a study of cytomegalovirus exposure and HLA in healthy donors. Overall study findings and caveats: A reported reduction in N-insertions relative to the 666-donor mean was seen in an Asian-associated ancestry cluster in a later analysis. Confirmation was obtained in vitro that a few CMV-associated chains are specific for CMV antigens. Differences between HLA loci emerged in a later analysis of TCR association rates, with DRB1 most and HLA-C fewest.

The PCR had 60 Vbeta and 13 Jbeta primers. Generated by immunoSEQ multiplex PCR, the TCRdb table keeps only in-frame clones and is missing some. The sample has 100,000 or so clones, around 76% seen once. Trimming at V came to 4 bases and at J to 7 bases, leaving 6 bases not matched to a gene. The CDR3 covers 14 residues. CDR1 and CDR2 (germline): SEHNR, FQNEAQ (reference sequence). A word on this clone: Its antigen is as yet unknown.

The chain carries TRBV7-9 and TRBJ2-3; 9 nucleotides agree with TRBD1. The clonotype originates from a man aged 30-40 years in good health and CMV-seropositive. The specimen was PBMCs. The CDR3 sequence: CASSSGTGWNTQYF. DNA of the CDR3: TGTGCCAGCAGCTCCGGGACAGGGTGGAATACGCAGTATTTT.